This T cell receptor (beta chain) was sequenced for a study of T cells in Graves' hyperthyroidism and ophthalmopathy. Germline V CDR1 and CDR2: LGHDT, YNNKEL (reference sequence). The CDR3 consists of 12 residues. RNA transcripts yielded amplified TCR beta CDR3 regions. The HTBI primer set served for first-round RT-PCR of the TCR CDR3. MiXCR was run by TCRdb on the multiplex PCR reads, yielding one entry per CDR3 protein. The repertoire has around 620,000 distinct CDR3 sequences, approximately 15% of them found once; the top ten carry about 7%. Remarks on this clonotype: Given a much more abundant clone one base away, this may be a read error.

The receptor's source is a woman younger than 35 with Graves' ophthalmopathy. The rearrangement links TRBV3-1 to TRBJ2-1; D unresolved. The sequencing sample was made of blood. The CDR3 is CASSRSYNEQSF. The CDR3, as DNA: TGTGCCAGCAGTCGATCCTACAATGAGCAGTCCTTC.